A single sample gave rise to the 27 T cell receptor beta chains below, sequenced in a study of blood T cell repertoires in COVID-19. Data came from immunoSEQ multiplex PCR; TCRdb stores just in-frame clones and leaves some out. Here the sample spans roughly 150,000 clones, approximately 89% being singletons. Sequencing was done on a sample of peripheral blood. The receptors were gathered from a human donor in a cohort sampled during active COVID-19.

V and J are TRBV6-2 or TRBV6-3 and TRBJ2-1; 10 positions match TRBD2. CDR3 length: 16 amino acids. Germline assignment: CDR1 MNHEY and CDR2 SVGEGT. Unmatched junction bases numbered 8, after V lost 6 bases and J lost 3 bases. CDR3 sequence: CASSPLASGGYNEQFF. The CDR3 DNA follows: TGTGCCAGCAGCCCTTTGGCTAGCGGGGGCTACAATGAGCAGTTCTTC.

This chain uses TRBV6-2 or TRBV6-3 with TRBJ2-7; 10 nucleotides align to TRBD2. From germline, CDR1 is MNHEY and CDR2 SVGEGT. There are 17 residues in the CDR3. V lost 0 bases and J lost 2; bases outside the gene matches: 7. CDR3 DNA sequence: TGTGCCAGCAGTTACTCGATACGTAGCGGGGGGACCTACGAGCAGTACTTC. This sequence encodes CASSYSIRSGGTYEQYF.

The chain combines TRBV4-3 with TRBJ1-3; D not resolved. There are 16 residues in the CDR3. The V and J ends lost 0 bases and 0 bases respectively, with 9 bases between them. Per the germline V gene, CDR1 is LGHNA and CDR2 is YSLEER. The CDR3 coding sequence is TGCGCCAGCAGCCAAGATACGGGATTCTCTGGAAACACCATATATTTT. Amino acid sequence: CASSQDTGFSGNTIYF.

This chain connects TRBV19 to TRBJ2-1; 9 bases map to TRBD1. After removal of 6 bases from V and 6 bases from J, the junction contained 9 bases not matched to a gene. The CDR3 has 15 amino acids. Germline lookup yields CDR1 LNHDA and CDR2 SQIVND (reference sequence). The chain's CDR3 is CASSLRDREINEQFF. The DNA for the CDR3 is TGTGCCAGTAGCCTCCGGGACAGGGAGATCAATGAGCAGTTCTTC.

This rearrangement joins TRBV19 to TRBJ2-2; unclear D gene. Germline V gene sequence: CDR1 LNHDA, CDR2 SQIVND (reference sequence). V lost 5 bases and J 0 bases, leaving 13 bases between the germline ends. CDR3 size: 16 residues. The CDR3 coding sequence is TGTGCCAGTAGTCACGTGGCGGATACGAACACCGGGGAGCTGTTTTTT. It codes for CASSHVADTNTGELFF.

The chain uses TRBV5-4 and TRBJ2-1; D possibly corresponds to TRBD2 (6 bases). Deletions cut 2 bases from V and 10 bases from J, with 10 bases between. Looked up from germline, CDR1 is SGHNT and CDR2 is YYREEE (reference sequence). The length of the CDR3 is 12 residues. CDR3 DNA sequence: TGTGCCAGCAGCTTACCGAGCGGGGAGCAGTTCTTC. Residues: CASSLPSGEQFF. The entire variable domain, with the rest obtained from reference TRBV5-4 and TRBJ2-1, is as follows: ETGVTQSPTHLIKTRGQQVTLRCSSQSGHNTVSWYQQALGQGPQFIFQYYREEENGRGNFPPRFSGLQFPNYSSELNVNALELDDSALYLCASSLPSGEQFFGPGTRLTVL.

This sequence joins TRBV4-1 and TRBJ1-5, with D possibly matching TRBD1 (5 bases). In germline, CDR1 is MGHRA, CDR2 YSYEKL. The CDR3 extends over 13 amino acids. The V end was cut by 4 bases, the J end by 4 bases, with 8 bases between. CDR3 protein: CASSRDWNQPQHF. The CDR3 bases are TGCGCCAGCAGCCGGGACTGGAATCAGCCCCAGCATTTT.

The chain combines TRBV6-5 with TRBJ2-7; 11 bases are a match to TRBD1. In germline, CDR1 is MNHEY, CDR2 SVGAGI. There are 14 residues in the CDR3. J gave up 5 bases and V 2 bases, and 2 bases lay outside the gene matches. The DNA for the CDR3 is TGTGCCAGCAGTTACGGGACAGGGGGGAACGAGCAGTACTTC. This gives the protein CASSYGTGGNEQYF.

The chain is built from TRBV9 and TRBJ2-7; TRBD2 is a possible D gene (6 bases). CDR3 length: 17 residues. Per germline, CDR1 SGDLS and CDR2 YYNGEE. Trimming stripped 0 bases from V and 1 base from J, with 17 bases between. The CDR3: CASSVVVRRGLSYEQYF. The CDR3 DNA reads TGTGCCAGCAGCGTAGTGGTGAGGAGGGGACTTTCCTACGAGCAGTACTTC.

The chain combines TRBV9 with TRBJ2-1; 8 bases fit TRBD1. Losses at the gene ends were 6 bases for V and 9 bases for J; bases not matched to a gene: 8. The CDR3 consists of 13 residues. CDR1 SGDLS and CDR2 YYNGEE come from the germline V gene. The CDR3 region is CASTPGQAGEQFF. The DNA of the CDR3 is TGTGCCAGCACTCCGGGACAGGCGGGTGAGCAGTTCTTC. Full variable domain (missing parts from reference TRBV9 and TRBJ2-1): DSGVTQTPKHLITATGQRVTLRCSPRSGDLSVYWYQQSLDQGLQFLIQYYNGEERAKGNILERFSAQQFPDLHSELNLSSLELGDSALYFCASTPGQAGEQFFGPGTRLTVL.

The rearrangement uses TRBV6-2 or TRBV6-3 and TRBJ1-2; a possible D gene is TRBD1 (5 bases). Germline V lookup: CDR1 MNHEY, CDR2 SVGEGT. The CDR3 spans 12 residues. Trimming shortened V by 7 bases and J by 7 bases, and 13 bases separated the two germline ends. As DNA, the CDR3 is TGTGCCAGCACCCCAGGGAGGGGTGGCTACACCTTC. Its translation is CASTPGRGGYTF.

Sample share makes this clone medium-sized. The J gene is TRBJ1-5, the V gene TRBV5-8; the match to TRBD1 covers 7 bases. Germline CDR1 SGHTS, CDR2 YDEGEE. The J segment lost 0 bases and the V segment lost 4 bases, leaving 4 bases of the junction unmatched. The CDR3 contains 15 residues. The CDR3 reads CASSIQGYSNQPQHF. DNA of the CDR3: TGTGCCAGCAGCATACAGGGGTATAGCAATCAGCCCCAGCATTTT. Filled out from reference TRBV5-8 and TRBJ1-5, the complete variable domain reads EAGVTQSPTHLIKTRGQQATLRCSPISGHTSVYWYQQALGLGLQFLLWYDEGEERNRGNFPPRFSGRQFPNYSSELNVNALELEDSALYLCASSIQGYSNQPQHFGDGTRLSIL.

The chain has TRBV7-9 and TRBJ1-6; maybe TRBD1 (6 bases). CDR1 is SEHNR, CDR2 FQNEAQ, per germline (reference sequence). This CDR3 contains 14 residues. V was trimmed by 3 bases and J by 8 bases, leaving 11 bases between them. The CDR3 sequence is CASSFTGSHSPLHF. The CDR3 DNA sequence: TGTGCCAGCAGCTTCACAGGGTCGCATTCACCCCTCCACTTT.

CDR3 bases: TGTGCCACCAGTGACGGGGGGGCCAGCGCAGATACGCAGTATTTT. Its protein is CATSDGGASADTQYF. The rearrangement uses TRBV24-1 and TRBJ2-3; the match to TRBD2 covers 8 bases. The CDR3 spans 15 residues. Germline V CDR1 and CDR2: KGHDR, SFDVKD. Losses at the gene ends were 4 bases for V and 4 bases for J; bases not matched to a gene: 6.

DNA of the CDR3: TGCGCCAGCAGCTTGGACGGGACTAGTGAGCTCGAGCAGTACTTC. It is translated as CASSLDGTSELEQYF. The V and J genes are TRBV5-1 and TRBJ2-7; 8 bases are a match to TRBD2. Germline CDR1 is SGHRS and CDR2 is YFSETQ. This CDR3 spans 15 amino acids. V dropped 0 bases and J dropped 6; count of bases not matched to a gene: 8.

This chain connects TRBV2 to TRBJ1-2, with 10 bases fitting TRBD1. The J segment lost 6 bases and the V segment lost 4 bases, leaving 5 bases of the junction unmatched. This CDR3 comprises 14 residues. The V gene's germline CDR1 is SNHLY and CDR2 FYNNEI. The CDR3 spells CASSARDRGHGYTF. Here the CDR3 DNA reads TGTGCCAGCAGTGCCCGGGACAGGGGCCATGGCTACACCTTC.

The V call is TRBV5-1, the J call TRBJ1-2; the D gene is possibly TRBD1 (6 bases). The CDR3 contains 14 residues. Germline CDR1 is SGHRS and CDR2 is YFSETQ. The V and J ends lost 4 bases and 2 bases respectively, with 12 bases between them. The CDR3 reads CASSEQGQNYGYTF. CDR3 DNA sequence: TGCGCCAGCAGCGAACAGGGCCAAAACTATGGCTACACCTTC.

The rearrangement uses TRBV7-9 and TRBJ2-1; the match to TRBD1 covers 11 bases. The CDR3 runs to 14 residues. J lost 8 bases, V lost 5 bases, and 5 bases had no gene match. CDR1 is SEHNR and CDR2 is FQNEAQ in the germline V gene (reference sequence). Here the CDR3 reads CASSKGQGVDEQFF. The CDR3 DNA is TGTGCCAGCAGCAAGGGACAGGGGGTTGATGAGCAGTTCTTC.

This sequence joins TRBV11-3 and TRBJ2-7, with D perhaps matching TRBD2 (6 bases). V gave up 0 bases and J gave up 3 bases, with 6 bases separating them. From germline, CDR1 is SGHNT and CDR2 YENEEA. This CDR3 has 13 residues. The CDR3 coding sequence is TGTGCCAGCAGCTTAGAAGCGGGCTACGAGCAGTACTTC. Translated: CASSLEAGYEQYF.

J is TRBJ2-7 and V is TRBV11-1, with a possible D match to TRBD1 (5 bases). The ends were cut back, 4 bases at V and 2 bases at J, with 9 bases in the middle. CDR3 length equals 13 residues. In germline, CDR1 is SGHAT, CDR2 FQDESV (reference sequence). CDR3 region: CASSYGHTYEQYF. The DNA of the CDR3 is TGTGCCAGCAGCTACGGACATACCTACGAGCAGTACTTC.

The chain employs TRBV5-5 and TRBJ2-7; 7 bases line up with TRBD2. The CDR3 spans 15 residues. CDR1 and CDR2 from the germline V gene are SGHKS and YYEKEE (reference sequence). The V and J ends lost 4 bases and 5 bases, in that order; junction bases with no gene match: 12. The CDR3 region is CASSQPWTRPDEQYF. Written as DNA, the CDR3 is TGTGCCAGCAGCCAACCTTGGACTAGACCTGACGAGCAGTACTTC.

Turning to this clone: Other DNA sequences of this sample code for an identical CDR3. V usage is TRBV12-3 or TRBV12-4 and J usage is TRBJ2-2, with D unresolved. The CDR3 loop spans 13 amino acids. V lost 4 bases, J lost 2 bases, and 5 bases lay in between. The DNA for the CDR3 is TGTGCCAGCAGTTCCACAAACACCGGGGAGCTGTTTTTT. This encodes CASSSTNTGELFF.

DNA of the CDR3: TGTGCCAGCGGAAGGGACAGGATCGACTACGAGCAGTACTTC. It encodes CASGRDRIDYEQYF. The chain uses TRBV27 and TRBJ2-7, with 8 nucleotides matching TRBD1. The CDR3 contains 14 residues. From germline, CDR1 is MNHEY and CDR2 SMNVEV (reference sequence). The junction had 9 bases not matched to a gene; V was cut back by 8 bases and J by 3 bases.

This clone was seen only once. The chain carries TRBV12-3 or TRBV12-4 and TRBJ1-2; D is uncertain. CDR3 length: 13 residues. Trimming removed 4 bases from V and 4 bases from J, with 10 bases in between. CDR3 amino acids: CASSSAGIYGYTF. The CDR3 bases are TGTGCCAGCAGTTCCGCGGGGATCTATGGCTACACCTTC.

The chain links TRBV7-2 to TRBJ2-7; 8 positions agree with TRBD2. J was trimmed by 5 bases and V by 2 bases; bases with no gene match: 8. Germline loops: CDR1 SGHTA, CDR2 FQGNSA. The CDR3 is made up of 15 amino acids. The CDR3 DNA follows: TGTGCCAGCAGCTTAAATAGCGGGGCAGGCGACGAGCAGTACTTC. This encodes CASSLNSGAGDEQYF.

The V and J genes are TRBV19 and TRBJ1-2; D remains ambiguous. With 5 bases removed from V and 2 bases from J, the gap between germline ends came to 12 bases. This CDR3 region has 14 residues. In germline, CDR1 is LNHDA, CDR2 SQIVND (reference sequence). The CDR3 bases are TGTGCCAGTAGTGCCGCCGACATGAACTATGGCTACACCTTC. It specifies CASSAADMNYGYTF.

V and J are TRBV7-3 and TRBJ2-7; 11 bases are a match to TRBD1. Germline loops: CDR1 SGHTA, CDR2 FQGTGA. The V gene end was trimmed by 5 bases and the J gene end by 3 bases; junction bases not matched to a gene: 12. This CDR3 contains 17 residues. In nucleotides, the CDR3 is TGTGCCAGCAGCCCCGGGACAGGGGGGTTTGCGGACTACGAGCAGTACTTC. It yields the protein CASSPGTGGFADYEQYF.